The source of this TCR beta chain is a study of blood T cell repertoires in COVID-19. As for the study in general: From the United States, Italy and Spain came samples of acute and convalescent COVID-19. PBMCs, B-cell-depleted T cells, or T cells provided the cDNA or gDNA that made up the material.

Original analysis: Estimated nucleated cell counts came from reference gene primer amplification. The repertoire was sequenced with immunoSEQ multiplex PCR; TCRdb's copy has only in-frame clones and lacks some. The V and J calls and clone size were taken over from that table, and D and trimming were inferred from the DNA. The sample comprises 150,000 to 200,000 clones, more than 75% of which are singletons, and under 0.7% rests with the top ten. This CDR3 comprises 18 residues. Trimming cost V 4 bases and J 0 bases, with 19 bases left between them. The germline gives CDR1 ENHRY, CDR2 SYGVKD. During active infection, Seattle patients enrolled and were then monitored through disease.

This TCR was recovered from a man between 60 and 75 years old with COVID-19, enrolled during active disease. The sequenced sample was peripheral blood. J is TRBJ2-1 and V is TRBV10-3; no clear D gene. CDR3 nucleotide sequence: TGTGCCATCAGTGGAAGTTTAGTTCCTTCTAGCTCCTACAATGAGCAGTTCTTC. Amino acids: CAISGSLVPSSSYNEQFF.